A single sample is the source of the 24 T cell receptor beta chains below, sequenced in a study of blood T cell repertoires in COVID-19. Sequenced by immunoSEQ multiplex PCR; TCRdb stores in-frame clones only, minus some. The sample comprises roughly 310,000 clones, almost 90% of which are singletons, and 2.9% rests with the top ten. The sequenced material came from peripheral blood. The receptors here all came from a woman aged 30 to 39 with COVID-19, enrolled during active disease.

The V gene is TRBV12-3 or TRBV12-4, the J gene TRBJ2-3, with 8 bases matching TRBD2. V lost 6 bases, J lost 8 bases, and 4 bases stayed unmatched. There are 12 residues in the CDR3. In DNA form, the CDR3 reads TGTGCCAGCAGCTCGAGCGGGAGTACGCAGTATTTT. This translates into CASSSSGSTQYF.

The V call is TRBV9, the J call TRBJ2-3; possible D gene TRBD2, 6 bases. CDR1 is SGDLS and CDR2 is YYNGEE in the germline V gene. Trimming left V 0 bases short and J 7 bases short, with 15 bases between. The CDR3 contains 15 residues. This CDR3 is CASSVEWRAGNTQYF. The CDR3 coding sequence is TGTGCCAGCAGCGTAGAATGGAGGGCGGGAAATACGCAGTATTTT.

The V and J genes are TRBV5-6 and TRBJ2-2; the match to TRBD2 covers 10 bases. Germline CDR1 reads SGHDT; CDR2 reads YYEEEE. Losses at the gene ends were 0 bases for V and 4 bases for J; bases not matched to a gene: 6. The CDR3 spans 17 residues. The CDR3 DNA sequence: TGTGCCAGCAGCTTGGTCGGGACTAGCGTTAGCACCGGGGAGCTGTTTTTT. This encodes CASSLVGTSVSTGELFF.

The rearrangement uses TRBV2 and TRBJ2-3; tentatively, D is TRBD2 (6 bases). The CDR3 length is 14 residues. Per germline, CDR1 SNHLY and CDR2 FYNNEI. Trimming removed 8 bases at V and 2 bases at J, with 14 bases between. The CDR3 reads CASVGGVTTDTQYF. CDR3 DNA sequence: TGTGCCAGCGTCGGGGGTGTCACCACAGATACGCAGTATTTT.

A note on this clone: Other DNA variants within this sample encode the same CDR3. The CDR3 sequence is CASSQGLAGGGYNEQFF. DNA for the CDR3: TGTGCCAGCAGCCAAGGACTAGCGGGAGGGGGCTACAATGAGCAGTTCTTC. V is TRBV14 and J is TRBJ2-1; 14 nucleotides line up with TRBD2. This CDR3 has 17 residues. V shed 1 base and J 3 bases; nucleotides not matched to a gene: 2. Germline V CDR1 and CDR2: SGHDN, FVKESK. The full variable domain, completed using reference TRBV14 and TRBJ2-1, is EAGVTQFPSHSVIEKGQTVTLRCDPISGHDNLYWYRRVMGKEIKFLLHFVKESKQDESGMPNNRFLAERTGGTYSTLKVQPAELEDSGVYFCASSQGLAGGGYNEQFFGPGTRLTVL.

This chain joins TRBV3-1 (or the pseudogene TRBV3-2) and TRBJ1-2, with 7 bases aligning to TRBD1. V trimming: 0 bases; J trimming: 6 bases; junction bases outside the gene matches: 7. Per the germline V gene, CDR1 is LGHDT and CDR2 is YNNKEL (reference sequence). The CDR3 extends over 15 amino acids. DNA of the CDR3: TGTGCCAGCAGCCAAGAAATCTCAGGGGGTGATGGCTACACCTTC. It specifies CASSQEISGGDGYTF.

The J gene is TRBJ2-1, the V gene TRBV11-3; the D gene is possibly TRBD1 (6 bases). From germline, CDR1 is SGHNT and CDR2 YENEEA. Trimming took 5 bases from V and 3 from J, leaving 11 bases between them. The CDR3 sequence is 14 residues long. The CDR3 sequence is CASSQGSNYNEQFF. The CDR3 DNA is TGTGCCAGCAGCCAGGGGTCAAACTACAATGAGCAGTTCTTC.

CDR3: CASSSRGPASRPFF. Written as DNA, the CDR3 is TGTGCCAGCAGCAGTAGGGGGCCAGCGTCGCGACCTTTCTTT. The V call is TRBV7-6, the J call TRBJ1-1, with 7 bases fitting TRBD1. CDR3 length: 14 residues. Germline CDR1 reads SGHVS; CDR2 reads FNYEAQ. Trimming removed 5 bases from V and 12 bases from J; junction bases left unmatched: 15.

The V and J genes are TRBV10-3 and TRBJ2-1; TRBD2 agrees at 10 bases. The germline gives CDR1 ENHRY, CDR2 SYGVKD. The CDR3 runs to 16 residues. With V trimmed by 0 bases and J by 5 bases, 4 bases remained unmatched. DNA of the CDR3: TGTGCCATCAGTGAGTCCTTGGGACTAGCGAACAATGAGCAGTTCTTC. This sequence encodes CAISESLGLANNEQFF.

The count of this clone is one. This chain links TRBV6-1 with TRBJ2-4; D unresolved. V was clipped by 3 bases and J by 7 bases, with 7 bases between them. The CDR3 runs 12 residues. Germline-derived CDR1 and CDR2 are MNHNS and SASEGT. This CDR3 is CASSDRLNIQYF. As DNA, the CDR3 is TGTGCCAGCAGTGACCGACTGAACATTCAGTACTTC.

The V gene is TRBV5-8, the J gene TRBJ1-3; the D is unclear. V was cut by 4 bases and J by 2 bases, with 19 bases left in between. Germline V gene sequence: CDR1 SGHTS, CDR2 YDEGEE. CDR3 length: 17 amino acids. This CDR3 is CASSGLNRRSTGNTIYF. The DNA for the CDR3 is TGTGCCAGCAGCGGGCTGAACAGAAGGTCCACTGGAAACACCATATATTTT.

The V gene is TRBV27, the J gene TRBJ2-2; the match to TRBD2 covers 8 bases. This CDR3 is built from 17 residues. The V segment lost 5 bases and the J segment 6 bases; nucleotides outside the gene matches: 14. Germline V gene data show CDR1 as MNHEY and CDR2 as SMNVEV (reference sequence). DNA for the CDR3: TGTGCCAGCAGTCGCTCGGCGGGAGGCCTAGGGGCCGGGGAGCTGTTTTTT. Amino acid sequence: CASSRSAGGLGAGELFF.

This clone was seen a single time. The chain has TRBV28 and TRBJ1-3; D might be TRBD1 (5 bases). The CDR3 is 15 amino acids. CDR1 is MDHEN, CDR2 SYDVKM, per germline. The germline V and J ends were trimmed by 7 bases and 0 bases, with 13 bases remaining between them. CDR3 in DNA: TGTGCCAGCAAATTACGGGGGAACTCTGGAAACACCATATATTTT. This translates into CASKLRGNSGNTIYF.

This clone was seen once. The V gene is TRBV30, the J gene TRBJ2-2, with 10 bases identical to TRBD1. After removal of 0 bases from V and 3 bases from J, the junction contained 1 base not matched to a gene. This CDR3 has 15 amino acids. Germline lookup yields CDR1 GTSNPN and CDR2 SVGIG (reference sequence). This CDR3 is CAWSVGTGDTGELFF. The CDR3 nucleotides are TGTGCCTGGAGTGTTGGGACAGGGGACACCGGGGAGCTGTTTTTT.

V gene TRBV5-6 combines with J gene TRBJ1-5, with unresolved D. The CDR3 is made up of 15 amino acids. CDR1 is SGHDT, CDR2 YYEEEE, per germline. V lost 0 bases, J lost 2 bases, and 9 bases lay in between. The CDR3 loop reads CASSLAAVGNQPQHF. In nucleotides, the CDR3 is TGTGCCAGCAGCTTGGCCGCGGTCGGCAATCAGCCCCAGCATTTT.

This chain connects TRBV6-5 to TRBJ2-7; D possibly corresponds to TRBD1 (5 bases). Looked up from germline, CDR1 is MNHEY and CDR2 is SVGAGI. The CDR3 loop spans 14 amino acids. Trimming stripped 5 bases from V and 1 base from J, with 12 bases between. CDR3: CASSMTVGSYEQYF. DNA for the CDR3: TGTGCCAGCAGTATGACAGTGGGTTCCTACGAGCAGTACTTC.

This rearrangement joins TRBV30 to TRBJ1-1; possible D gene TRBD1, 5 bases. This CDR3 is built from 14 residues. V was pared by 2 bases and J by 5 bases, with 15 bases between. Looked up from germline, CDR1 is GTSNPN and CDR2 is SVGIG (reference sequence). DNA for the CDR3: TGTGCCTGGAGTCTGGGCAGGGTAGGAACTGAAGCTTTCTTT. Its protein is CAWSLGRVGTEAFF.

V and J are TRBV28 and TRBJ2-5, with D tentatively TRBD1 (5 bases). With 6 bases removed from V and 5 bases from J, the gap between germline ends came to 10 bases. Germline V gene sequence: CDR1 MDHEN, CDR2 SYDVKM. The length of the CDR3 is 12 residues. The CDR3 here is CASRFSGETQYF. In nucleotides, the CDR3 is TGTGCCAGCAGGTTCTCAGGGGAGACCCAGTACTTC.

J is TRBJ1-3 and V is TRBV6-6, with D unclear. CDR1 and CDR2 (germline): MNHNY, SVGAGI (reference sequence). V dropped 0 bases and J dropped 1 base, with 7 bases sitting between them. The CDR3 length is 15 residues. The CDR3 reads CASSYSSGSGNTIYF. The CDR3 DNA follows: TGTGCCAGCAGTTACTCATCGGGTTCTGGAAACACCATATATTTT.

The genes are TRBV20-1 and TRBJ2-1; TRBD2 agrees at 12 bases. Germline CDR1 DFQATT, CDR2 SNEGSKA (reference sequence). V dropped 3 bases and J dropped 0; count of bases not matched to a gene: 12. The CDR3 consists of 19 residues. CDR3: CSASILAGGFVGSYNEQFF. The CDR3 DNA sequence: TGCAGTGCTAGTATACTAGCGGGAGGATTCGTAGGCTCCTACAATGAGCAGTTCTTC.

V is TRBV5-1 and J is TRBJ2-3, with 8 bases lining up with TRBD2. The germline V gene has CDR1 SGHRS and CDR2 YFSETQ. The CDR3 has 17 residues. With V trimmed by 2 bases and J by 2 bases, 10 bases remained unmatched. CDR3 in amino acids: CASSFFTGGPDTDTQYF. In DNA form, the CDR3 reads TGCGCCAGCAGCTTTTTCACGGGAGGGCCAGACACAGATACGCAGTATTTT.

The V call is TRBV14, the J call TRBJ1-6; 7 nucleotides match TRBD1. This CDR3 contains 15 residues. Germline assignment: CDR1 SGHDN and CDR2 FVKESK. Trimming cost V 0 bases and J 7 bases; bases outside gene matches: 3. CDR3 DNA sequence: TGTGCCAGCAGCCAAGATCTACAGGGGAATTCACCCCTCCACTTT. Protein sequence: CASSQDLQGNSPLHF. The full variable domain, rest sourced from reference TRBV14 and TRBJ1-6, is EAGVTQFPSHSVIEKGQTVTLRCDPISGHDNLYWYRRVMGKEIKFLLHFVKESKQDESGMPNNRFLAERTGGTYSTLKVQPAELEDSGVYFCASSQDLQGNSPLHFGNGTRLTVT.

The chain combines TRBV5-4 with TRBJ2-2; the match to TRBD2 covers 8 bases. Germline V gene sequence: CDR1 SGHNT, CDR2 YYREEE (reference sequence). With V trimmed by 4 bases and J by 5 bases, 7 bases remained unmatched. The CDR3 covers 15 residues. The CDR3 DNA is TGTGCCAGCAGCACCGGGACTAGAGGGACCGGGGAGCTGTTTTTT. Translating gives CASSTGTRGTGELFF.

The gene calls are TRBV3-1 (or the pseudogene TRBV3-2) and TRBJ1-2, with 8 bases aligning to TRBD1. The CDR3 is made up of 16 amino acids. Germline-derived CDR1 and CDR2 are LGHDT and YNNKEL (reference sequence). V lost 1 base, J lost 4 bases, and 8 bases stayed unmatched. The CDR3 bases are TGTGCCAGCAGCCAAGGGTGGCAGGGGGCAATCTATGGCTACACCTTC. This codes for CASSQGWQGAIYGYTF.